This TCR beta chain was sequenced for a study of response to subunit inactivated influenza vaccine. General observations from the study: With each seasonal influenza vaccination, the authors suggested, few new T cells are recruited.

A single record per CDR3 protein comes from TCRdb applying MiXCR to the RT-PCR reads. This table has a few hundred thousand distinct CDR3 sequences, roughly 22% appearing once. Details on this clonotype: What it recognizes is unknown.

The CDR3 length is 15 residues. The V segment lost 1 base and the J segment 3 bases; nucleotides outside the gene matches: 5. CDR1 is SQVTM and CDR2 is ANQGSEA in the germline V gene. The sequenced sample was PBMCs from blood, obtained about 19 months after vaccination. This receptor was taken from a man aged 50-75 years who received an inactivated influenza vaccine. The chain joins TRBV29-1 to TRBJ2-1; 8 nucleotides agree with TRBD1. The CDR3 sequence is CSVEAWTGFYNEQFF. CDR3 in DNA: TGCAGCGTTGAAGCATGGACAGGGTTCTACAATGAGCAGTTCTTC.